This T cell receptor beta chain was sequenced in a study of T cell repertoires in cytomegalovirus infection. About the research overall: CMV infection plus the matching HLA type was flagged by public TCR beta signatures.

The study's findings and limits: The response measured ex vivo was dominated by TCR beta clonotypes (HLA-C-restricted and CMV-specific).

The V and J ends lost 4 bases and 0 bases, in that order; junction bases with no gene match: 5. This CDR3 comprises 14 residues. Germline V gene lookup returns CDR1 SQVTM and CDR2 ANQGSEA. In this sample, this clonotype turned up a few times. Its antigen is still unknown. TCRdb re-called the reads with MiXCR, one entry per CDR3 protein. The sample includes roughly 280,000 distinct CDR3 sequences, roughly 15% of them seen just once. Sequenced: PBMCs. The J gene is TRBJ1-1, the V gene TRBV29-1; 7 bases match TRBD1. This clonotype was sampled from a human donor in good health (CMV status not recorded). Some clones in this sample may be carry-over from other donors' samples. The CDR3 region has the DNA TGCAGCGTTGCCGAGGGGGCACTGAACACTGAAGCTTTCTTT. Translated: CSVAEGALNTEAFF. Based on the CDR3 plus reference TRBV29-1 and TRBJ1-1, the full variable domain is SAVISQKPSRDICQRGTSLTIQCQVDSQVTMMFWYRQQPGQSLTLIATANQGSEATYESGFVIDKFPISRPNLTFSTLTVSNMSPEDSSIYLCSVAEGALNTEAFFGQGTRLTVV.